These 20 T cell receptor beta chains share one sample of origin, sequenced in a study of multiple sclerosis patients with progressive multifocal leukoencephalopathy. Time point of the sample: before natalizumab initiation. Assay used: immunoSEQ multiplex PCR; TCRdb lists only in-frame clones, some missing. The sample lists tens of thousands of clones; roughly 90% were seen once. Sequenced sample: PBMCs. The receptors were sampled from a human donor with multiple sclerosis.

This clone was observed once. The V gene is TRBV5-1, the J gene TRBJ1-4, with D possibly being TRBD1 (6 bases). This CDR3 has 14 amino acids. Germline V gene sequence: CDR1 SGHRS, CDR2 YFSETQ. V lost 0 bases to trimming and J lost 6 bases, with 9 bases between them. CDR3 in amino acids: CASSLVGADEKLFF. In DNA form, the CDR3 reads TGCGCCAGCAGCTTGGTGGGGGCCGATGAAAAACTGTTTTTT. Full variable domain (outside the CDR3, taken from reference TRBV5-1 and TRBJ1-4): KAGVTQTPRYLIKTRGQQVTLSCSPISGHRSVSWYQQTPGQGLQFLFEYFSETQRNKGNFPGRFSGRQFSNSRSEMNVSTLELGDSALYLCASSLVGADEKLFFGSGTQLSVL.

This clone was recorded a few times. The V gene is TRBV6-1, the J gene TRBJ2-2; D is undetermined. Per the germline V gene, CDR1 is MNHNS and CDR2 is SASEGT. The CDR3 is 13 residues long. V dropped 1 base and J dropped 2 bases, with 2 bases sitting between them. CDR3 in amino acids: CASSEVNTGELFF. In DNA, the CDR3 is TGTGCCAGCAGTGAAGTAAACACCGGGGAGCTGTTTTTT.

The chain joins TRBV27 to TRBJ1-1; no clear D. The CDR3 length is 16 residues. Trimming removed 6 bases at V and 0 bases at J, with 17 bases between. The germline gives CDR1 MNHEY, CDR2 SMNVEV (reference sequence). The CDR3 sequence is CASSPILRRLNTEAFF. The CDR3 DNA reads TGTGCCAGCAGCCCGATTCTCAGACGCCTGAACACTGAAGCTTTCTTT.

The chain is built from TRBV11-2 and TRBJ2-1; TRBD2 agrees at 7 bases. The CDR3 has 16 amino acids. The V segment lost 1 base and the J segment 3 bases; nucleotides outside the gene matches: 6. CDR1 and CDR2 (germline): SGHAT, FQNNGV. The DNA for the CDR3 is TGTGCCAGCAGCTTAGGGGTGGCTAGCGGCTACAATGAGCAGTTCTTC. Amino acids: CASSLGVASGYNEQFF. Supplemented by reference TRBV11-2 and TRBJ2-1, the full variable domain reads EAGVAQSPRYKIIEKRQSVAFWCNPISGHATLYWYQQILGQGPKLLIQFQNNGVVDDSQLPKDRFSAERLKGVDSTLKIQPAKLEDSAVYLCASSLGVASGYNEQFFGPGTRLTVL.

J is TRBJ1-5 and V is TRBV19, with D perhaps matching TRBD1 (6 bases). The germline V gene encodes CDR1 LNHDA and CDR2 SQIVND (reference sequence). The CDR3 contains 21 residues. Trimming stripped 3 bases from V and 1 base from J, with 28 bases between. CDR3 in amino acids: CASSISRRAAGDRGSNQPQHF. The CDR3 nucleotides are TGTGCCAGTAGTATTTCCCGCCGGGCGGCAGGGGATCGAGGGAGCAATCAGCCCCAGCATTTT.

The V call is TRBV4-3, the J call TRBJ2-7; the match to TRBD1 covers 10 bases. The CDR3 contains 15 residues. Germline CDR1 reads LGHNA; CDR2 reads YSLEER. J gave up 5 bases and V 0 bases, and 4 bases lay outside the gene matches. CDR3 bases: TGCGCCAGCAGCCAAGAGGGGACAGGGGCCCACGAGCAGTACTTC. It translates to CASSQEGTGAHEQYF.

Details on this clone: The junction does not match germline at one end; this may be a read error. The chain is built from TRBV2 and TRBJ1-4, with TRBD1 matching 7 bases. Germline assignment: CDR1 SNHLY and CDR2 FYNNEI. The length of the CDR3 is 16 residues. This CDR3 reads CASTLDRVATNEKLFF. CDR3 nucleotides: TGTGCCAGCACCCTCGACAGGGTTGCAACTAATGAGAAACTGTTTTTT.

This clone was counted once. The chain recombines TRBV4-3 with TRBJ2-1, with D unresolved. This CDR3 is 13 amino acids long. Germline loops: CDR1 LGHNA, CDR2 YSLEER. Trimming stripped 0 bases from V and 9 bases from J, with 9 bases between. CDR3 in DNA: TGCGCCAGCAGCCAAGAAGGTGGCGGTGAGCAGTTCTTC. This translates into CASSQEGGGEQFF.

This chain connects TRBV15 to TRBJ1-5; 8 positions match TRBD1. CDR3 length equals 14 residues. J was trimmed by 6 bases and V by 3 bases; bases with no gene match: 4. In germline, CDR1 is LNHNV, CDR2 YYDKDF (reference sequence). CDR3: CATSSPGGGQPQHF. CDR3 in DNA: TGTGCCACCAGCAGCCCAGGGGGCGGTCAGCCCCAGCATTTT.

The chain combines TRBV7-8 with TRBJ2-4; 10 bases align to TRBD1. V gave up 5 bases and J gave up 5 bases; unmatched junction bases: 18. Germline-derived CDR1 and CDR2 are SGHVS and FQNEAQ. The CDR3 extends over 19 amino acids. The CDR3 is CASSPRPGQGSGTENIQYF. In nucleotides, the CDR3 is TGTGCCAGCAGCCCCCGCCCGGGACAGGGGAGTGGTACTGAAAACATTCAGTACTTC. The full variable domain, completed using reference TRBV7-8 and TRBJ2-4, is GAGVSQSPRYKVAKRGQDVALRCDPISGHVSLFWYQQALGQGPEFLTYFQNEAQLDKSGLPSDRFFAERPEGSVSTLKIQRTQQEDSAVYLCASSPRPGQGSGTENIQYFGAGTRLSVL.

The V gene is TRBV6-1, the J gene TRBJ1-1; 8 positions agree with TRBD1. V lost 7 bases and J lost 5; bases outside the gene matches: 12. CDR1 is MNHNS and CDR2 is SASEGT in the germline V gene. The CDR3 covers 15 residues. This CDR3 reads CASTLTDRVWTEAFF. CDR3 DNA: TGTGCCAGCACTCTCACGGACAGGGTTTGGACTGAAGCTTTCTTT.

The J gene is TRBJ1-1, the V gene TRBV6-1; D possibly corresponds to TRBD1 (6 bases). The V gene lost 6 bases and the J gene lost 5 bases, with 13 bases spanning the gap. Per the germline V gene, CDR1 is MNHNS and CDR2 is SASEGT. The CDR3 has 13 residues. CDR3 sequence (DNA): TGTGCCAGCAGGAGACAGAGGGGGACTGAAGCTTTCTTT. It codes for CASRRQRGTEAFF.

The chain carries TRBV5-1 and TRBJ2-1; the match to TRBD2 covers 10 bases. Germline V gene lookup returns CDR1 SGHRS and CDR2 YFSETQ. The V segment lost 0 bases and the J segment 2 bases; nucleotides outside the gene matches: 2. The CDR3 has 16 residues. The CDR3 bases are TGCGCCAGCAGCTTGGTACTAGCGGGAACCTACAATGAGCAGTTCTTC. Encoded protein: CASSLVLAGTYNEQFF.

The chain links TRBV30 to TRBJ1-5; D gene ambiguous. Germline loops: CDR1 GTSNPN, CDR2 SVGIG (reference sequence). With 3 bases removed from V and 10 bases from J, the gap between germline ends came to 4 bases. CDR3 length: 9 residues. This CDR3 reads CAWRDPQHF. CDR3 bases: TGTGCCTGGAGGGATCCCCAGCATTTT.

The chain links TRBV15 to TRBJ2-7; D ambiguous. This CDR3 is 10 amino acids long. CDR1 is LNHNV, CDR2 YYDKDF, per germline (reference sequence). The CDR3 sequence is CATSVPETNV. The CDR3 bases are TGTGCCACCAGCGTTCCGGAGACGAACGTC.

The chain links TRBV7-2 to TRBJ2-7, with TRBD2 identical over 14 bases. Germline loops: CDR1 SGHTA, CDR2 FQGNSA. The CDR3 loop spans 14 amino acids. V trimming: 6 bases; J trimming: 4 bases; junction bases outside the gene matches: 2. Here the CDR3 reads CASSRTSGRYEQYF. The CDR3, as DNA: TGTGCCAGCAGTCGGACTAGCGGGAGGTACGAGCAGTACTTC.

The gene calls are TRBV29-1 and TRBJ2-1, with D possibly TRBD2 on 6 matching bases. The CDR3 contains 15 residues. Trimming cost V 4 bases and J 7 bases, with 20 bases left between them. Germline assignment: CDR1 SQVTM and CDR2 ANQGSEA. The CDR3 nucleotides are TGCAGCGTTGTCCCGGGAGACTTCAAAGGGAATGAGCAGTTCTTC. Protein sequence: CSVVPGDFKGNEQFF.

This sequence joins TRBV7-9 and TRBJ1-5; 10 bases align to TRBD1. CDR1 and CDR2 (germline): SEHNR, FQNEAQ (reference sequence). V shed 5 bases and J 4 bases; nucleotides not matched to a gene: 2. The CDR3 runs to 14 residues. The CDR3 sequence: CASSLGQGNQPQHF. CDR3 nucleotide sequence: TGTGCCAGCAGCCTGGGACAGGGGAATCAGCCCCAGCATTTT.

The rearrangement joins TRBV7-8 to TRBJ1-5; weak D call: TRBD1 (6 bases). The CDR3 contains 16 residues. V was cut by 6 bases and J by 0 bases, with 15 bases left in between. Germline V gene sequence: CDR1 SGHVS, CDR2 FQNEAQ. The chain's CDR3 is CASRGGGTVSNQPQHF. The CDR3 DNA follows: TGTGCCAGCAGAGGGGGTGGGACGGTTAGCAATCAGCCCCAGCATTTT.

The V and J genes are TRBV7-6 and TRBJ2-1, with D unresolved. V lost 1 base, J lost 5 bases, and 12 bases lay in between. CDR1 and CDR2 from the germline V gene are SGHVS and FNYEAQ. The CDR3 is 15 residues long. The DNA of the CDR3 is TGTGCCAGCAGCTTAGGGGGTTTGGTGAACAATGAGCAGTTCTTC. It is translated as CASSLGGLVNNEQFF.